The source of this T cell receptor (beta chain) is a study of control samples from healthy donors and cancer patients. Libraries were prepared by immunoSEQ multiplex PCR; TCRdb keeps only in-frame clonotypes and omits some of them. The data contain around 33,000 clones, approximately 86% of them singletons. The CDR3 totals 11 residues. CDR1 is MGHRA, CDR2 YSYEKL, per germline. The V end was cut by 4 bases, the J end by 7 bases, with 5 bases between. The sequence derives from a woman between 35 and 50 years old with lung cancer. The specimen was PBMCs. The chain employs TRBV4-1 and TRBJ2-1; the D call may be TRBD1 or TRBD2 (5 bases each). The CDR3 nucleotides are TGCGCCAGCAGCCGGGGGAATGAGCAGTTCTTC. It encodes CASSRGNEQFF.